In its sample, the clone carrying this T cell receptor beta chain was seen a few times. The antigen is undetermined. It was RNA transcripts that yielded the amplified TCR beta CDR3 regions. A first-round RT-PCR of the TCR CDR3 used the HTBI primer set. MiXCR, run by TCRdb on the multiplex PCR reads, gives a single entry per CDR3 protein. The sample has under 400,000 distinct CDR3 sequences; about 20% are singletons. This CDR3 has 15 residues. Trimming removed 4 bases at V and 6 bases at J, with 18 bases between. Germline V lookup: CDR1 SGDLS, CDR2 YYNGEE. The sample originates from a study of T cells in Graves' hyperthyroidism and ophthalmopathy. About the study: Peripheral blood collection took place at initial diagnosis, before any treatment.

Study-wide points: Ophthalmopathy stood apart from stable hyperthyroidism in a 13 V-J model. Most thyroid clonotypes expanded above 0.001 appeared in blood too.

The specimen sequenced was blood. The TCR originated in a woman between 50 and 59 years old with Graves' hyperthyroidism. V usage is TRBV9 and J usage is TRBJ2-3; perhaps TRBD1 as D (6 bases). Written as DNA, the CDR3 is TGTGCCAGCAGCATTCAGGGGTTCTTCTTGGATACGCAGTATTTT. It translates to CASSIQGFFLDTQYF.